The T cell receptor (beta chain) described here comes from a study of neurological immune-mediated disorders. There are many counts of this clonotype. Its antigen is unidentified. A 10-nucleotide random UMI tagged transcripts in template-switch 5'RACE cDNA synthesis. TCRdb processed the 5' RACE reads anew with MiXCR; each CDR3 protein has one entry. The sample comprises more than 50,000 distinct CDR3 sequences, 3.9% of which are singletons, and 1.3% rests with the top ten. Study-wide findings and caveats: In HTLV-1-associated myelopathy, TCR clonal expansion was greatest, whereas multiple sclerosis had the least, falling below healthy controls.

Material: PBMCs. The TCR originated in a man between 25 and 39 years old with multiple sclerosis.

DNA for the CDR3: TGCAGTGCTAGAGACGTAAGGGGCTACACCTTC. Amino acids: CSARDVRGYTF. The chain combines TRBV20-1 with TRBJ1-2; unclear D gene. With 0 bases removed from V and 8 bases from J, the gap between germline ends came to 7 bases. Germline V CDR1 and CDR2: DFQATT, SNEGSKA (reference sequence). CDR3 size: 11 residues.